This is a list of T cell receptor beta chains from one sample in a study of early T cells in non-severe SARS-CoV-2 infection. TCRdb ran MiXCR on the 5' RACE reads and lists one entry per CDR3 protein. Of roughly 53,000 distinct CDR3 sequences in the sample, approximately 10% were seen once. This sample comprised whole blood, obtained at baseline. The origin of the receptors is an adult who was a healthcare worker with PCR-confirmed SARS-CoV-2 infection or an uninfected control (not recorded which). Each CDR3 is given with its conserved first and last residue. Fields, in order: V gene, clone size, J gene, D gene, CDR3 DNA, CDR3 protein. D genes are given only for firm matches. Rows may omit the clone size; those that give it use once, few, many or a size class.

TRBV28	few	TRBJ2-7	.	TGTGCCAGCAGTTATCTGTCGTCTAGCTCCTACGAGCAGTACTTC	CASSYLSSSSYEQYF
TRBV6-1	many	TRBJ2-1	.	TGTGCCAGCAGTGAAGGCGGTAGCGAGTCAAATGAGCAGTTCTTC	CASSEGGSESNEQFF
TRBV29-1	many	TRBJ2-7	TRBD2	TGCAGCGTTGAGTCGGCTAGCGGGATTCGAAACGAGCAGTACTTC	CSVESASGIRNEQYF
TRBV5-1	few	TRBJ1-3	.	TGCGCCAGCAGCTTGGACACCTCTGGAAACACCATATATTTT	CASSLDTSGNTIYF
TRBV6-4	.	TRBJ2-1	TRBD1	TGTGCCAGCAGTGCGGGACAGGCGCCTTACAATGAGCAGTTCTTC	CASSAGQAPYNEQFF
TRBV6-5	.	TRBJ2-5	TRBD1	TGTGCCAGCAGGCCCCTCCAGGGGGCGAACGAAGAGACCCAGTACTTC	CASRPLQGANEETQYF
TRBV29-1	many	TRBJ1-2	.	TGCAGCGTTGCGGGCACGGCTAACTATGGCTACACCTTC	CSVAGTANYGYTF
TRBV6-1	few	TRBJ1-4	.	TGTGCCAGCAGTGAGTCGGGAGTTCGAAATGAAAAACTGTTTTTT	CASSESGVRNEKLFF
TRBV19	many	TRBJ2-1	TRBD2	TGTGCCAGTAGTATAGATCCGCGGGAGGTGCAGTTCTTC	CASSIDPREVQFF
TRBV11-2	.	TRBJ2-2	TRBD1	TGTGCCAGCAGCTCCGACAGGGGACGAGCCGGGGAGCTGTTTTTT	CASSSDRGRAGELFF
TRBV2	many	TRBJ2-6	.	TGTGCCAGCAGTGTACTAGCCCCCCGATCTGGGGCCAACGTCCTGACTTTC	CASSVLAPRSGANVLTF
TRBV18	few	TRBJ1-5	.	TGTGCCAGCTCACCCGACAGCAGCAATCAGCCCCAGCATTTT	CASSPDSSNQPQHF
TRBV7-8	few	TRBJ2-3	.	TGTGCCAGCAGCCTCGAAACTAGCCTCTCAGCAACAGATACGCAGTATTTT	CASSLETSLSATDTQYF
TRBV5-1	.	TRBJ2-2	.	TGCGCCAGCAGCCGATCCGCCGGGGAGCTGTTTTTT	CASSRSAGELFF
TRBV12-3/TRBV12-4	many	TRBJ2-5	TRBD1	TGTGCCAGCAGAACACAGGGGGCGCCAGGTCAAGAGACCCAGTACTTC	CASRTQGAPGQETQYF
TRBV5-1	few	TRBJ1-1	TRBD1	TGCGCCAGCAGCCGGGGACAGGAGACATACACTGAAGCTTTCTTT	CASSRGQETYTEAFF
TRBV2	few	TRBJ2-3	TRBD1	TGTGCCAGCAGCTGGGACAGCGCCACAGATACGCAGTATTTT	CASSWDSATDTQYF
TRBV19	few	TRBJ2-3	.	TGTGCCAGTAGTGCTCAAACCGGGTGGGATACGCAGTATTTT	CASSAQTGWDTQYF
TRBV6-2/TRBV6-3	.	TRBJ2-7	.	TGTGCCAGCACTGACAGCTACGAGCAGTACTTC	CASTDSYEQYF
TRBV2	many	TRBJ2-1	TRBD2	TGTGCCAGCAGTGAGGAGGCGGGGGGGCGGAGTGAGCAGTTCTTC	CASSEEAGGRSEQFF
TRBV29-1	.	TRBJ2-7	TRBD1	TGCAGCGTTGAATCGACAGGGAGAGACGAGCAGTACTTC	CSVESTGRDEQYF
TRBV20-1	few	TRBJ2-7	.	TGCAGTGCTGCCAGTACCGCGGGGCAGTACTTC	CSAASTAGQYF
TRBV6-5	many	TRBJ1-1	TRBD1	TGTGCCAGCAGACACGGGACAGGGCTGTACACTGAAGCTTTCTTT	CASRHGTGLYTEAFF
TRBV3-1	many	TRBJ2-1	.	TGTGCCAGCCGAAATACGGGGGACAATGAGCAGTTCTTC	CASRNTGDNEQFF
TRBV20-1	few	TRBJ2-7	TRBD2	TGCAGTGCTAGCAGCGGGGACCACTACGAGCAGTACTTC	CSASSGDHYEQYF
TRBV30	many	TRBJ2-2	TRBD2	TGTGCCTGGACGGGGGGGCGCAGATCTGGGGAGCTGTTTTTT	CAWTGGRRSGELFF
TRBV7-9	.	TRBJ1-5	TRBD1	TGTGCCAGCAGCTTAACAGGGGATCGGCCCCAGCATTTT	CASSLTGDRPQHF
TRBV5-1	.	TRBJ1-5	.	TGCGCCAGCAGCTTAGGGGAAAGTGGCAATCAGCCCCAGCATTTT	CASSLGESGNQPQHF
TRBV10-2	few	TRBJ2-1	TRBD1	TGCGCCAGCAGCCCTCAGGGGGCGGGATACAATGAGCAGTTCTTC	CASSPQGAGYNEQFF
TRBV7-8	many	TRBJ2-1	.	TGTGCCACTTCCCGACTAGTAGTCGCCGGTGAGCAGTTCTTC	CATSRLVVAGEQFF
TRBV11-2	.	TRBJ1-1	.	TGTGCCAGCAGCACCTCGCGGGCTAGGAACACTGAAGCTTTCTTT	CASSTSRARNTEAFF
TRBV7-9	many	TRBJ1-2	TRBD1	TGTGCCAGCAGCTACGACAGGGTGGAGGGCTACACCTTC	CASSYDRVEGYTF
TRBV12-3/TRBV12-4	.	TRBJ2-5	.	TGTGCCAGTCGAGGGGCAGCCCAAGAGACCCAGTACTTC	CASRGAAQETQYF
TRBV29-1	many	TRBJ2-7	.	TGCAGCGTGGCCAAAGGTCTGGGGGCCCTCTACGAGCAGTACTTC	CSVAKGLGALYEQYF
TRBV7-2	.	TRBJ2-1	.	TGTGCCAGCAGCCCAGCAGGGGCAGGGGAGCAGTTCTTC	CASSPAGAGEQFF
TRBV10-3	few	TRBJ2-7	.	TGTGCCACCAGGGACGGCTACGAGCAGTACTTC	CATRDGYEQYF
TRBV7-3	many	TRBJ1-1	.	TGTGCCAGCAGCGAGGGGCACTGGGCAGGGAAAGGAAAGAACACTGAAGCTTTCTTT	CASSEGHWAGKGKNTEAFF
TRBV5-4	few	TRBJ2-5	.	TGTGCCAGCAGCTTCGGGACCCAAGAGACCCAGTACTTC	CASSFGTQETQYF
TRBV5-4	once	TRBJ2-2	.	TGTGCCAGCAGCTTGGTTCTGGGCACCGGGGAGCTGTTTTTT	CASSLVLGTGELFF
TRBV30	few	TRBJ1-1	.	TGTGCCTGGAGTGTATACCGGTACACTGAAGCTTTCTTT	CAWSVYRYTEAFF
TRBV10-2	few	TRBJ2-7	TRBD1	TGCGCCAGCAGTGGGGACAGGGGGCGATTCGAGCAGTACTTC	CASSGDRGRFEQYF
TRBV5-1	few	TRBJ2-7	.	TGCGCCAGCAGCGCCGGGGGTCCCTACGAGCAGTACTTC	CASSAGGPYEQYF
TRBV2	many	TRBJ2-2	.	TGTGCCAGAAGGACGCCCGGGGAGCTGTTTTTT	CARRTPGELFF
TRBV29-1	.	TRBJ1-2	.	TGCAGCGTTGATACCAACTATGGCTACACCTTC	CSVDTNYGYTF
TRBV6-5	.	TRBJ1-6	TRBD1	TGTGCCAGCAGAACCGACTTACAGGGGGCCCGATCACCCCTCCACTTT	CASRTDLQGARSPLHF